A single sample is the source of the 4 T cell receptor beta chains below, sequenced in a study of T-cell memory formation after mild COVID-19. TCRdb reprocessed the 5' RACE reads with MiXCR, giving one entry per CDR3 protein. Of about 140,000 distinct CDR3 sequences listed, 11% to 15% are singletons. Material: PBMCs or a T cell subset sorted from them (not recorded which). The receptors shown here come from an adult woman who had mild COVID-19 (a few samples of this study predate the infection). Cell type and time point are not known.

This clonotype was seen a few times. The chain joins TRBV5-1 to TRBJ2-5; 14 nucleotides match TRBD2. V dropped 0 bases and J dropped 4; count of bases not matched to a gene: 5. The CDR3 loop spans 17 amino acids. Germline values: CDR1 SGHRS, CDR2 YFSETQ. The CDR3 is CASSLEGLAGELETQYF. CDR3 sequence (DNA): TGCGCCAGCAGCTTGGAGGGACTAGCGGGAGAACTAGAGACCCAGTACTTC.

This clonotype was seen repeatedly, ten times or more. This sequence joins TRBV12-3 or TRBV12-4 and TRBJ2-7; 7 nucleotides match TRBD2. The ends lost 3 bases at V and 0 bases at J; junction bases unmatched: 2. The CDR3 runs to 14 residues. The CDR3 coding sequence is TGTGCCAGCAGTTTTTCTAGCGGCTCCTACGAGCAGTACTTC. It encodes CASSFSSGSYEQYF.

In its sample, this clonotype was seen many times. The chain combines TRBV6-5 with TRBJ2-7; D gene ambiguous. Trimming cost V 2 bases and J 7 bases, with 18 bases left between them. The germline CDR1 and CDR2 sequences are MNHEY and SVGAGI. The CDR3 is 15 amino acids. The CDR3 loop reads CASSYGLAPPREQYF. CDR3 coding DNA: TGTGCCAGCAGTTACGGGTTAGCCCCTCCGAGGGAGCAGTACTTC.

The chain combines TRBV14 with TRBJ2-3; 8 positions agree with TRBD2. In germline, CDR1 is SGHDN, CDR2 FVKESK. CDR3 length: 18 amino acids. V dropped 0 bases and J dropped 3; count of bases not matched to a gene: 11. CDR3 bases: TGTGCCAGCAGCCAAGATTTCTTCGGGAGGGGGATGACAGATACGCAGTATTTT. This translates into CASSQDFFGRGMTDTQYF.